Listed here are 10 T cell receptor beta chains from one sample, sequenced in a study of glioma-infiltrating T cells after dendritic cell vaccination. Time point here: after dendritic cell vaccination, including at tumor progression/relapse. The data were produced by immunoSEQ multiplex PCR, yet TCRdb's version contains in-frame clones alone and is incomplete. The sample records 80,000 to 95,000 clones, around 84% being singletons. This specimen consisted of blood, obtained after dendritic cell vaccination. The receptors here all came from a human donor with glioblastoma.

The chain carries TRBV25-1 and TRBJ1-2, with no clear D. V gave up 2 bases and J gave up 3 bases, with 13 bases separating them. From germline, CDR1 is MGHDK and CDR2 SYGVNS. The CDR3 consists of 15 residues. The CDR3 protein is CASSETAEGDYGYTF. In DNA, the CDR3 is TGTGCCAGCAGTGAAACCGCGGAGGGAGACTATGGCTACACCTTC.

This chain joins TRBV19 and TRBJ2-1, with TRBD1 matching over 7 bases. Germline V CDR1 and CDR2: LNHDA, SQIVND (reference sequence). There are 15 residues in the CDR3. V lost 0 bases and J lost 2; bases outside the gene matches: 1. In DNA, the CDR3 is TGTGCCAGTAGTATAGACGACAGGGCCTACAATGAGCAGTTCTTC. Amino acid sequence: CASSIDDRAYNEQFF.

Only a few counts were recorded for this clone. V gene TRBV2 combines with J gene TRBJ1-4, with a tentative D call TRBD1 (6 bases). The V and J ends lost 0 bases and 10 bases respectively, with 9 bases between them. The CDR3 runs to 13 residues. Germline-derived CDR1 and CDR2 are SNHLY and FYNNEI. CDR3 amino acids: CASSEADRLKLFF. The CDR3 nucleotides are TGTGCCAGCAGTGAAGCGGACAGATTAAAACTGTTTTTT.

The V and J genes are TRBV18 and TRBJ1-6; D remains unclear. V was pared by 3 bases and J by 7 bases, with 13 bases between. The CDR3 totals 15 residues. Germline V gives CDR1 KGHSH, CDR2 LQKENI. The CDR3 region is CASSPSGVRNSPLHF. In nucleotides, the CDR3 is TGTGCCAGCTCACCTAGTGGTGTTCGGAATTCACCCCTCCACTTT.

CDR3 amino acids: CASSQCNQGRETQYF. The CDR3 region has the DNA TGCGCCAGCAGTCAATGTAATCAGGGGCGGGAGACCCAGTACTTC. The chain joins TRBV23-1 to TRBJ2-5; TRBD1 might be the D (6 bases). TRBV23-1 is known as an ORF, though its function is uncertain. Trimming removed 1 base at V and 5 bases at J, with 14 bases between. This CDR3 has 15 residues.

The chain links TRBV5-1 to TRBJ2-7; maybe TRBD2 (5 bases). The V end lost 0 bases, the J end lost 3 bases, and 7 bases lay between the germline ends. The germline V gene has CDR1 SGHRS and CDR2 YFSETQ. CDR3 size: 13 residues. The CDR3 protein is CASSLAGLYEQYF. Here the CDR3 DNA reads TGCGCCAGCAGCTTGGCCGGACTCTACGAGCAGTACTTC.

The chain couples TRBV5-1 to TRBJ1-4; D unclear. Trimming left V 0 bases short and J 8 bases short, with 14 bases between. The germline V gene encodes CDR1 SGHRS and CDR2 YFSETQ. This CDR3 comprises 15 residues. CDR3 loop: CASSLDLGGEEKLFF. The CDR3 DNA reads as TGCGCCAGCAGCTTGGACCTCGGCGGGGAAGAAAAACTGTTTTTT.

This clone is a singleton in its sample. The V and J genes are TRBV30 and TRBJ1-5, with D hard to call. The germline CDR1 and CDR2 sequences are GTSNPN and SVGIG (reference sequence). The CDR3 spans 12 residues. Trimming stripped 7 bases from V and 9 bases from J, with 16 bases between. The CDR3 nucleotides are TGTGCCTATGGAGTGTCGATTGGGCCCCAGCATTTT. Translation gives CAYGVSIGPQHF. The complete variable domain, with remaining parts taken from reference TRBV30 and TRBJ1-5, reads SQTIHQWPATLVQPVGSPLSLECTVEGTSNPNLYWYRQAAGRGLQLLFYSVGIGQISSEVPQNLSASRPQDRQFILSSKKLLLSDSGFYLCAYGVSIGPQHFGDGTRLSIL.

V usage is TRBV18 and J usage is TRBJ2-7, with 10 bases identical to TRBD2. Germline loops: CDR1 KGHSH, CDR2 LQKENI. This CDR3 is 15 amino acids long. With 3 bases clipped from V and 0 bases from J, the junction kept 2 bases outside the gene matches. CDR3 DNA sequence: TGTGCCAGCTCACCGACTAGCGGGCTCTCCTACGAGCAGTACTTC. Translating gives CASSPTSGLSYEQYF.

The genes are TRBV5-1 and TRBJ1-2; 11 bases are a match to TRBD1. CDR3 length: 13 residues. V trimming: 4 bases; J trimming: 6 bases; junction bases outside the gene matches: 2. Germline CDR1 reads SGHRS; CDR2 reads YFSETQ. CDR3 sequence (DNA): TGCGCCAGCAGCCTGGGACAGGGGGATGGCTACACCTTC. Its translation is CASSLGQGDGYTF.